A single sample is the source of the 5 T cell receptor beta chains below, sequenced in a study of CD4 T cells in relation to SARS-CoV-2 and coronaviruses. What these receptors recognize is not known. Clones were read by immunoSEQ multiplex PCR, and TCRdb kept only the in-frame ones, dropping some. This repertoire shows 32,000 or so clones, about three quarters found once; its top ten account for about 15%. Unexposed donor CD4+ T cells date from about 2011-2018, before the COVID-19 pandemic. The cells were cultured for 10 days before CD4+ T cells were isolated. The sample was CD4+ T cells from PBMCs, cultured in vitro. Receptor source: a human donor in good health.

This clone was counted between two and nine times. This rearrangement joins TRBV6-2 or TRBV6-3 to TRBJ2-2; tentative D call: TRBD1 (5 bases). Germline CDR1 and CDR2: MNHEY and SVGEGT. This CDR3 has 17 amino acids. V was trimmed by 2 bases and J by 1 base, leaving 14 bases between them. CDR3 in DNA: TGTGCCAGCAGTTACACCTGGGAACAGGTGAACACCGGGGAGCTGTTTTTT. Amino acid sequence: CASSYTWEQVNTGELFF.

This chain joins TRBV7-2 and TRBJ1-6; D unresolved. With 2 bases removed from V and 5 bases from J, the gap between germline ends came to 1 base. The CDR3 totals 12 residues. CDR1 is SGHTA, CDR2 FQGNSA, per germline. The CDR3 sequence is CASSLNNSPLHF. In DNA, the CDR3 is TGTGCCAGCAGCTTAAATAATTCACCCCTCCACTTT. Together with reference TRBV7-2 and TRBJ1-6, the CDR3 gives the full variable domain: GAGVSQSPSNKVTEKGKDVELRCDPISGHTALYWYRQSLGQGLEFLIYFQGNSAPDKSGLPSDRFSAERTGGSVSTLTIQRTQQEDSAVYLCASSLNNSPLHFGNGTRLTVT.

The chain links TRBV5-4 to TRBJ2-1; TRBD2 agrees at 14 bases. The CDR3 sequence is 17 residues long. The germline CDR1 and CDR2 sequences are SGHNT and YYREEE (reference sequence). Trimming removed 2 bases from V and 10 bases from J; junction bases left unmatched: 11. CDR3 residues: CASSFGKGLAGAMEQFF. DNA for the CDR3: TGTGCCAGCAGCTTCGGAAAGGGACTAGCGGGGGCGATGGAGCAGTTCTTC.

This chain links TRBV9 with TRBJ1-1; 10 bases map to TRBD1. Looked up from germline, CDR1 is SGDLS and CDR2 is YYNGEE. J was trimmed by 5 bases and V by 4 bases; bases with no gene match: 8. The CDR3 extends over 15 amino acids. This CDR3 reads CASSRTGTGVTEAFF. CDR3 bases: TGTGCCAGCAGCCGAACCGGGACAGGGGTTACTGAAGCTTTCTTT.

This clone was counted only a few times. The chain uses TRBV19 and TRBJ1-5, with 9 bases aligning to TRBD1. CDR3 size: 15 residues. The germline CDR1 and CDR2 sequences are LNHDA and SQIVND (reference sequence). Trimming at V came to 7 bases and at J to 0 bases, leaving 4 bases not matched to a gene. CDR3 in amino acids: CASNWDRVSNQPQHF. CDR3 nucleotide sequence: TGTGCCAGTAACTGGGACAGGGTTAGCAATCAGCCCCAGCATTTT. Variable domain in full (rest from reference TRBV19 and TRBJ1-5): DGGITQSPKYLFRKEGQNVTLSCEQNLNHDAMYWYRQDPGQGLRLIYYSQIVNDFQKGDIAEGYSVSREKKESFPLTVTSAQKNPTAFYLCASNWDRVSNQPQHFGDGTRLSIL.